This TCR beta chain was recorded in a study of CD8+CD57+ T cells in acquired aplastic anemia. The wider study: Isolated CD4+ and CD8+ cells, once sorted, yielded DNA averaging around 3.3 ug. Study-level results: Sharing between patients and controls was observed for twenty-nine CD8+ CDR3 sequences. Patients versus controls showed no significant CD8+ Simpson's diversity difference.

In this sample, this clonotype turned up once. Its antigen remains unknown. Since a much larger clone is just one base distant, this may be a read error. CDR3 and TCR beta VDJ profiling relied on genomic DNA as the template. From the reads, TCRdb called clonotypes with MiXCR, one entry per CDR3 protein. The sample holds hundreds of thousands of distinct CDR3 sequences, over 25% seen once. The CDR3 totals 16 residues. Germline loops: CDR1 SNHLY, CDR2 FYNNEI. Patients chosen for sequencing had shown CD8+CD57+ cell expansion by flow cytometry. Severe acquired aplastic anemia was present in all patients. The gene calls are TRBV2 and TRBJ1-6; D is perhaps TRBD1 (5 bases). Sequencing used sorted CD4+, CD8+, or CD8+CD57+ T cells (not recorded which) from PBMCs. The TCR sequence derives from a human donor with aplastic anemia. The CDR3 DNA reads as TGTGCCAGCAGTCCCTTTCGGTCAGGGTATAATTCACCCCACCACTTT. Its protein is CASSPFRSGYNSPHHF.